This entry lists 24 T cell receptor beta chains sequenced from one sample in a study of CD8+ T cells in alopecia areata. Extraction of RNA preceded its reverse transcription into cDNA, which served as the sequencing template. Generated by immunoSEQ multiplex PCR, the TCRdb table keeps only in-frame clones and is missing some. The repertoire holds 90,000 to 150,000 clones, with 55% to 65% as singletons. The sample comprised CD4+ T cells sorted from blood. The receptors shown here come from a human donor in good health.

The table lists this clone with a few counts. The chain is built from TRBV29-1 and TRBJ2-1; TRBD1 is a possible D gene (7 bases). The germline V gene has CDR1 SQVTM and CDR2 ANQGSEA. The CDR3 extends over 13 amino acids. Trimming left V 6 bases short and J 3 bases short, with 12 bases between. The CDR3 region is CSVRDSHYNEQFF. In DNA, the CDR3 is TGCAGCGTGCGGGACAGCCACTACAATGAGCAGTTCTTC.

The J gene is TRBJ1-5, the V gene TRBV19; no firm D call. The V gene's germline CDR1 is LNHDA and CDR2 SQIVND (reference sequence). V was shortened by 0 bases and J by 6 bases, with 12 bases between the two germline ends. The CDR3 contains 15 residues. The CDR3 DNA reads as TGTGCCAGTAGTATAGATCCGAGGGTAGGTCAGCCCCAGCATTTT. Translating gives CASSIDPRVGQPQHF.

In regard to this clone: This sample includes further DNA sequences coding for the same CDR3. This chain links TRBV5-1 with TRBJ2-5; TRBD1 might be the D (6 bases). The V end was cut by 0 bases, the J end by 2 bases, with 8 bases between. The CDR3 has 14 amino acids. Germline CDR1 and CDR2: SGHRS and YFSETQ. This CDR3 reads CASSLGTVQETQYF. CDR3 in DNA: TGCGCCAGCAGCTTGGGGACAGTTCAAGAGACCCAGTACTTC.

The chain employs TRBV5-6 and TRBJ2-1; D uncertain. The V and J ends lost 4 bases and 8 bases respectively, with 10 bases between them. This CDR3 comprises 12 residues. The V gene's germline CDR1 is SGHDT and CDR2 YYEEEE. This CDR3 reads CASSRTSYEQFF. The CDR3 nucleotides read TGTGCCAGCAGCCGGACGAGTTATGAGCAGTTCTTC.

The chain is built from TRBV30 and TRBJ1-1, with D unclear. Between the trimmed V and J ends, which lost 0 bases and 4 bases, there was a span of 15 bases. The CDR3 contains 15 residues. Germline CDR1 is GTSNPN and CDR2 is SVGIG (reference sequence). The CDR3 sequence: CAWSVGYSWGTEAFF. CDR3 bases: TGTGCCTGGAGTGTAGGCTACAGCTGGGGCACTGAAGCTTTCTTT.

Only one count was recorded for this clone. The chain links TRBV5-6 to TRBJ1-1, with D maybe TRBD1 (6 bases). Trimming left V 5 bases short and J 11 bases short, with 13 bases between. The germline CDR1 and CDR2 sequences are SGHDT and YYEEEE. This CDR3 region has 11 residues. CDR3 amino acids: CASSARGSAFF. The CDR3 nucleotides are TGTGCCAGCAGTGCTAGGGGGAGCGCTTTCTTT.

The CDR3 DNA sequence: TGTGCCAGTCGGAACAGGGGGCAAGAGACCCAGTACTTC. This gives the protein CASRNRGQETQYF. This chain uses TRBV6-5 with TRBJ2-5, with TRBD1 matching 8 bases. The CDR3 loop spans 13 amino acids. J gave up 2 bases and V 9 bases, and 5 bases lay outside the gene matches. The V gene's germline CDR1 is MNHEY and CDR2 SVGAGI.

This clone was counted between two and nine times. This chain uses TRBV5-6 with TRBJ2-1; maybe TRBD1 (5 bases). V lost 4 bases, J lost 2 bases, and 13 bases lay in between. CDR1 and CDR2 (germline): SGHDT, YYEEEE. The CDR3 extends over 15 amino acids. CDR3 region: CASSTRRVTYNEQFF. The CDR3 region has the DNA TGTGCCAGCAGCACGCGCAGGGTAACCTACAATGAGCAGTTCTTC.

This rearrangement joins TRBV11-2 to TRBJ2-7; possibly TRBD1 or TRBD2 for D (6 bases each). This CDR3 is built from 14 residues. V lost 4 bases, J lost 2 bases, and 12 bases lay in between. Per germline, CDR1 SGHAT and CDR2 FQNNGV. The CDR3 spells CASSSGAHAYEQYF. The CDR3 DNA is TGTGCCAGCAGCTCGGGGGCCCACGCCTACGAGCAGTACTTC.

This chain uses TRBV29-1 with TRBJ2-3; 8 bases agree with TRBD2. From germline, CDR1 is SQVTM and CDR2 ANQGSEA. Losses at the gene ends were 4 bases for V and 3 bases for J; bases not matched to a gene: 3. CDR3 length: 13 residues. CDR3 amino acids: CSVGSSGTDTQYF. The CDR3 nucleotides are TGCAGCGTTGGTTCTAGCGGGACAGATACGCAGTATTTT.

The genes are TRBV20-1 and TRBJ1-1; no reliable D call. Trimming cost V 8 bases and J 1 base, with 8 bases left between them. The germline V gene encodes CDR1 DFQATT and CDR2 SNEGSKA (reference sequence). The CDR3 is 11 residues long. This chain's CDR3 is CSIHGNTEAFF. The CDR3 nucleotides read TGCAGTATCCACGGGAACACTGAAGCTTTCTTT.

CDR3 sequence: CASSIDPGKPGYTF. CDR3 DNA sequence: TGTGCCAGTAGTATAGATCCAGGGAAACCTGGCTACACCTTC. The gene calls are TRBV19 and TRBJ1-2, with D tentatively TRBD1 (5 bases). Germline CDR1 reads LNHDA; CDR2 reads SQIVND (reference sequence). This CDR3 is built from 14 residues. The germline V and J ends were trimmed by 0 bases and 7 bases, with 12 bases remaining between them. Full variable domain (missing parts from reference TRBV19 and TRBJ1-2): DGGITQSPKYLFRKEGQNVTLSCEQNLNHDAMYWYRQDPGQGLRLIYYSQIVNDFQKGDIAEGYSVSREKKESFPLTVTSAQKNPTAFYLCASSIDPGKPGYTFGSGTRLTVV.

The J gene is TRBJ2-3, the V gene TRBV2; tentative D call: TRBD2 (7 bases). Germline CDR1 is SNHLY and CDR2 is FYNNEI. Trimming stripped 6 bases from V and 3 bases from J, with 19 bases between. The CDR3 runs to 16 residues. CDR3 protein: CASSRWGGAGTDTQYF. CDR3 coding DNA: TGTGCCAGCAGCCGCTGGGGGGGGGCCGGGACAGATACGCAGTATTTT.

The chain combines TRBV5-4 with TRBJ2-2; D is perhaps TRBD2 (6 bases). CDR3 size: 14 residues. V was shortened by 4 bases and J by 5 bases, with 12 bases between the two germline ends. Germline lookup yields CDR1 SGHNT and CDR2 YYREEE (reference sequence). The CDR3: CASSLVGGTGELFF. In DNA, the CDR3 is TGTGCCAGCAGCCTAGTCGGGGGAACCGGGGAGCTGTTTTTT. The entire variable domain, with the rest obtained from reference TRBV5-4 and TRBJ2-2, is as follows: ETGVTQSPTHLIKTRGQQVTLRCSSQSGHNTVSWYQQALGQGPQFIFQYYREEENGRGNFPPRFSGLQFPNYSSELNVNALELDDSALYLCASSLVGGTGELFFGEGSRLTVL.

The genes are TRBV10-3 and TRBJ2-1; maybe TRBD2 (5 bases). The CDR3 contains 12 residues. V was pared by 5 bases and J by 6 bases, with 8 bases between. Germline V gives CDR1 ENHRY, CDR2 SYGVKD. In DNA form, the CDR3 reads TGTGCCATCAGTCTGCTAGCCAATGAGCAGTTCTTC. Translated, it gives CAISLLANEQFF.

The genes are TRBV7-8 and TRBJ1-5, with D maybe TRBD1 (6 bases). This CDR3 is 18 amino acids long. Per germline, CDR1 SGHVS and CDR2 FQNEAQ. Trimming cost V 5 bases and J 12 bases, with 32 bases left between them. The CDR3 region is CASSPRRVGGRDKFLQHF. Here the CDR3 DNA reads TGTGCCAGCAGCCCCCGGCGGGTAGGGGGGCGGGATAAATTTCTCCAGCATTTT.

This clone has just one count. The rearrangement uses TRBV30 and TRBJ2-1; TRBD1 agrees at 9 bases. Germline CDR1 reads GTSNPN; CDR2 reads SVGIG (reference sequence). Losses at the gene ends were 1 base for V and 8 bases for J; bases not matched to a gene: 9. The CDR3 totals 15 residues. CDR3 DNA sequence: TGTGCCTGGAGTGGCATGCCGGACAGGGGCTATGAGCAGTTCTTC. This encodes CAWSGMPDRGYEQFF.

This clone turned up a few times. The rearrangement uses TRBV28 and TRBJ1-5; D might be TRBD1 (5 bases). The germline V gene encodes CDR1 MDHEN and CDR2 SYDVKM. The CDR3 is 16 amino acids. Trimming pared 2 bases from V and 1 base from J, leaving 12 bases between. DNA for the CDR3: TGTGCCAGCAGTTTACGGGCAGGGATGAGCAATCAGCCCCAGCATTTT. Residues: CASSLRAGMSNQPQHF. The full variable domain, in which reference TRBV28 and TRBJ1-5 provide the parts outside the CDR3, is DVKVTQSSRYLVKRTGEKVFLECVQDMDHENMFWYRQDPGLGLRLIYFSYDVKMKEKGDIPEGYSVSREKKERFSLILESASTNQTSMYLCASSLRAGMSNQPQHFGDGTRLSIL.

The chain joins TRBV5-1 to TRBJ1-5; a possible D gene is TRBD1 (6 bases). CDR1 is SGHRS, CDR2 YFSETQ, per germline. Deletions cut 3 bases from V and 0 bases from J, with 10 bases between. The CDR3 consists of 15 residues. DNA for the CDR3: TGCGCCAGCAGCTGGAGGGGGGATAGCAATCAGCCCCAGCATTTT. It is translated as CASSWRGDSNQPQHF.

This clone appeared once. CDR3: CASSAETSYEQYF. CDR3 DNA: TGTGCCAGCAGCGCGGAAACTTCCTACGAGCAGTACTTC. The chain joins TRBV6-5 to TRBJ2-7; D not certain. The CDR3 covers 13 residues. Germline V CDR1 and CDR2: MNHEY, SVGAGI. V was shortened by 6 bases and J by 1 base, with 10 bases between the two germline ends.

The CDR3 region is CASSHETGAYEQYF. The CDR3 bases are TGCGCCAGCAGCCATGAGACAGGGGCCTACGAGCAGTACTTC. The V call is TRBV4-1, the J call TRBJ2-7, with TRBD1 matching 8 bases. CDR1 is MGHRA, CDR2 YSYEKL, per germline. The CDR3 extends over 14 amino acids. The ends lost 3 bases at V and 2 bases at J; junction bases unmatched: 3.

This sequence joins TRBV11-2 and TRBJ1-6, with a weak D call TRBD1 (6 bases). The CDR3 runs to 14 residues. V was trimmed by 0 bases and J by 9 bases, leaving 9 bases between them. Germline assignment: CDR1 SGHAT and CDR2 FQNNGV. The DNA of the CDR3 is TGTGCCAGCAGCTTAGATGGGACACTTTCACCCCTCCACTTT. Protein product: CASSLDGTLSPLHF.

The chain uses TRBV5-1 and TRBJ1-5; D gene unclear. The CDR3 is 14 residues long. Germline CDR1 SGHRS, CDR2 YFSETQ. The ends were cut back, 0 bases at V and 3 bases at J, with 7 bases in the middle. The CDR3 DNA is TGCGCCAGCAGCTTGGAAGGTAACAATCAGCCCCAGCATTTT. This translates into CASSLEGNNQPQHF.

The chain carries TRBV27 and TRBJ2-1, with 7 bases matching TRBD2. The length of the CDR3 is 16 residues. Germline CDR1 MNHEY, CDR2 SMNVEV (reference sequence). With V trimmed by 3 bases and J by 9 bases, 14 bases remained unmatched. The CDR3 here is CASSLAPERGGAEQFF. DNA of the CDR3: TGTGCCAGCAGTTTGGCGCCGGAGCGGGGAGGTGCTGAGCAGTTCTTC.